The T cell receptor beta chain under discussion was sequenced for a study of shared clonotypes between healthy human individuals. Trimming took 2 bases from V and 2 from J; bases not matched to a gene: 8. This CDR3 spans 16 amino acids. Germline V gene data show CDR1 as SGHDT and CDR2 as YYEEEE. This clone was seen only once. Produced via immunoSEQ multiplex PCR; TCRdb's table is partial and in-frame only. Found here are roughly 2 million clones, roughly 94% of them singletons; the top ten hold about 0.13%. The chain uses TRBV5-6 and TRBJ2-5; 8 bases map to TRBD2. The sequence was collected from a young man in good health. The material sequenced was naive CD4+ T cells sorted from blood. Subset reported: CD45RA+ positively selected. This chain's CDR3 is CASSFLTSGGQETQYF. Written as DNA, the CDR3 is TGTGCCAGCAGCTTCCTAACTAGCGGAGGACAAGAGACCCAGTACTTC.